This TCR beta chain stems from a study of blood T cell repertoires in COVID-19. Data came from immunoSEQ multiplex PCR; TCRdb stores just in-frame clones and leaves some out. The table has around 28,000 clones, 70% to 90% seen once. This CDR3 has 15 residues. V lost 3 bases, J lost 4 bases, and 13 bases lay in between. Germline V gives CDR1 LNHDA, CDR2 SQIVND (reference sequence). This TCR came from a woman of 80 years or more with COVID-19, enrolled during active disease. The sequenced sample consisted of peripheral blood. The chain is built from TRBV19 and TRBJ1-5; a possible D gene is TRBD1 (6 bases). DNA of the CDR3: TGTGCCAGTAGTATGGGGTCAGGGGTTAATCAGCCCCAGCATTTT. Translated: CASSMGSGVNQPQHF.